Listed below are T cell receptor beta chains from one sample, sequenced in a study of OX40 agonist ivuxolimab in advanced cancers. Method: immunoSEQ multiplex PCR; TCRdb's copy keeps in-frame clones and lacks some. This sample yields about 150,000 clones, of which about 92% are seen a single time; more than 1% belongs to the top ten. The sample consisted of CD4+ or CD8+ T cells sorted from blood, taken in a trial of the OX40 agonist ivuxolimab. The receptors originated from an adult with an advanced solid tumor such as melanoma, head and neck, liver or kidney cancer. The CDR3 runs from the conserved cysteine through the conserved F or W. Each record gives: J gene, V gene, D gene, clone size, CDR3 protein, CDR3 DNA. D genes are given only for firm matches. Not all rows give a size; the values are once, few, many and, for expanded clones, a class.

j_gene: TRBJ1-1; v_gene: TRBV6-6; d_gene: -; abundance: -; CDR3aa: CASNRYTEAFF; CDR3nt: TGTGCCAGCAACCGGTACACTGAAGCTTTCTTT
j_gene: TRBJ2-2; v_gene: TRBV18; d_gene: -; abundance: -; CDR3aa: CASSPRTVSGGELFF; CDR3nt: TGTGCCAGCTCTCCACGGACAGTTTCTGGCGGGGAGCTGTTTTTT
j_gene: TRBJ2-3; v_gene: TRBV29-1; d_gene: TRBD2; abundance: -; CDR3aa: CSALGTSGRALDTQYF; CDR3nt: TGCAGCGCCCTAGGGACTAGCGGGAGGGCTCTTGATACGCAGTATTTT
j_gene: TRBJ2-1; v_gene: TRBV20-1; d_gene: -; abundance: -; CDR3aa: CSAMGYNEQFF; CDR3nt: TGCAGTGCTATGGGGTACAATGAGCAGTTCTTC
j_gene: TRBJ2-7; v_gene: TRBV11-2; d_gene: -; abundance: -; CDR3aa: CASSLAPGTYEQYF; CDR3nt: TGTGCCAGCAGCTTAGCACCGGGGACCTACGAGCAGTACTTC
j_gene: TRBJ1-6; v_gene: TRBV6-5; d_gene: -; abundance: -; CDR3aa: CASNVGGSYNSPLHF; CDR3nt: TGTGCCAGCAATGTCGGGGGTAGTTATAATTCACCCCTCCACTTT
j_gene: TRBJ2-5; v_gene: TRBV14; d_gene: -; abundance: once; CDR3aa: CASSRGAEETQYF; CDR3nt: TGTGCCAGCAGCCGGGGTGCTGAAGAGACCCAGTACTTC
j_gene: TRBJ2-2; v_gene: TRBV30; d_gene: TRBD2; abundance: -; CDR3aa: CAWSGGLAAGELFF; CDR3nt: TGTGCCTGGAGTGGTGGACTAGCGGCCGGGGAGCTGTTTTTT
j_gene: TRBJ1-2; v_gene: TRBV19; d_gene: TRBD1; abundance: once; CDR3aa: CASSLGQGGGYTF; CDR3nt: TGTGCCAGTAGTTTAGGACAGGGCGGTGGCTACACCTTC
j_gene: TRBJ1-6; v_gene: TRBV30; d_gene: TRBD1; abundance: -; CDR3aa: CASDRANSPLHF; CDR3nt: TGTGCCTCCGACAGGGCCAATTCACCCCTCCACTTT
j_gene: TRBJ2-7; v_gene: TRBV27; d_gene: -; abundance: once; CDR3aa: CASSLLPGAGQYF; CDR3nt: TGTGCCAGCAGTTTATTACCCGGGGCGGGTCAGTACTTC
j_gene: TRBJ2-1; v_gene: TRBV10-2; d_gene: -; abundance: -; CDR3aa: CASSGTSWGEQFF; CDR3nt: TGCGCCAGCAGTGGAACTAGCTGGGGTGAGCAGTTCTTC
j_gene: TRBJ1-1; v_gene: TRBV6-5; d_gene: TRBD1; abundance: -; CDR3aa: CASSYSRQGTEAFF; CDR3nt: TGTGCCAGCAGTTACTCGAGACAGGGCACTGAAGCTTTCTTT
j_gene: TRBJ1-5; v_gene: TRBV15; d_gene: TRBD1; abundance: -; CDR3aa: CATSQRGQGVQPQHF; CDR3nt: TGTGCCACCAGCCAGCGGGGACAGGGAGTTCAGCCCCAGCATTTT
j_gene: TRBJ1-5; v_gene: TRBV5-6; d_gene: -; abundance: -; CDR3aa: CASSRSMWKGNQPQHF; CDR3nt: TGTGCCAGCAGCCGTTCGATGTGGAAGGGCAATCAGCCCCAGCATTTT
j_gene: TRBJ1-1; v_gene: TRBV6-1; d_gene: -; abundance: -; CDR3aa: CASTGPEMNTEAFF; CDR3nt: TGTGCCAGCACAGGGCCAGAAATGAACACTGAAGCTTTCTTT
j_gene: TRBJ1-1; v_gene: TRBV28; d_gene: -; abundance: -; CDR3aa: CASSRRLEGTEAFF; CDR3nt: TGTGCCAGCAGTCGCAGACTGGAGGGGACTGAAGCTTTCTTT
j_gene: TRBJ2-5; v_gene: TRBV11-2; d_gene: TRBD2; abundance: -; CDR3aa: CASSRQASGRLGETQYF; CDR3nt: TGTGCCAGCAGCAGGCAAGCTAGCGGGAGACTTGGGGAGACCCAGTACTTC
j_gene: TRBJ1-5; v_gene: TRBV2; d_gene: TRBD1; abundance: -; CDR3aa: CASRADWTGQSLYSNQPQHF; CDR3nt: TGTGCCAGCAGGGCTGACTGGACAGGCCAGTCCCTCTATAGCAATCAGCCCCAGCATTTT
j_gene: TRBJ2-7; v_gene: TRBV7-5; d_gene: -; abundance: -; CDR3aa: CASSLGGQRYEQYF; CDR3nt: TGTGCCAGCAGCTTAGGCGGACAGCGCTACGAGCAGTACTTC
j_gene: TRBJ1-1; v_gene: TRBV6-5; d_gene: -; abundance: -; CDR3aa: CASSYSQGTEAFF; CDR3nt: TGTGCCAGCAGTTACTCGCAAGGCACTGAAGCTTTCTTT
j_gene: TRBJ2-1; v_gene: TRBV7-9; d_gene: TRBD2; abundance: -; CDR3aa: CASSLDPAGGYNEQFF; CDR3nt: TGTGCCAGCAGCTTAGATCCAGCGGGAGGCTACAATGAGCAGTTCTTC
j_gene: TRBJ1-3; v_gene: TRBV6-1; d_gene: TRBD1; abundance: -; CDR3aa: CASRLGQAGNTIYF; CDR3nt: TGTGCCAGCAGACTAGGACAGGCTGGAAACACCATATATTTT
j_gene: TRBJ1-1; v_gene: TRBV18; d_gene: -; abundance: -; CDR3aa: CASSLRQYLTEAFF; CDR3nt: TGTGCCAGCTCACTAAGACAGTATCTCACTGAAGCTTTCTTT
j_gene: TRBJ1-2; v_gene: TRBV29-1; d_gene: -; abundance: -; CDR3aa: CSVGKGRADPNYGYTF; CDR3nt: TGCAGCGTTGGAAAAGGACGGGCAGACCCTAACTATGGCTACACCTTC
j_gene: TRBJ2-6; v_gene: TRBV4-3; d_gene: TRBD1; abundance: -; CDR3aa: CASSHRPGQGRGEAGANVLTF; CDR3nt: TGCGCCAGCAGCCACCGGCCGGGACAGGGGAGGGGCGAGGCTGGGGCCAACGTCCTGACTTTC
j_gene: TRBJ1-2; v_gene: TRBV6-5; d_gene: TRBD1; abundance: few; CDR3aa: CASRGTGGAYGYTF; CDR3nt: TGTGCCAGCAGAGGGACAGGGGGGGCCTATGGCTACACCTTC
j_gene: TRBJ1-2; v_gene: TRBV9; d_gene: -; abundance: -; CDR3aa: CASSAGTGLVYGYTF; CDR3nt: TGTGCCAGCAGCGCAGGGACCGGCCTCGTCTACGGCTACACCTTC